This TCR beta chain was sequenced in a study of blood T cell repertoires in COVID-19. At the level of the study: Samples representing acute and convalescent COVID-19 were sourced from the United States, Italy and Spain. The cDNA or gDNA used as material had been derived from T cells, B-cell-depleted T cells, or PBMCs.

V lost 3 bases, J lost 9 bases, and 6 bases stayed unmatched. The CDR3 is 13 residues long. In germline, CDR1 is SGHKS, CDR2 YYEKEE (reference sequence). In the original processing: Estimation of nucleated cell counts relied on the amplification of reference gene primers. Generated by immunoSEQ multiplex PCR, the TCRdb table keeps only in-frame clones and is missing some. V, J and clone size are those of that table, while D and trimming were read from the DNA. Here the sample spans about 370,000 clones, roughly nine tenths being singletons. Those who participated ranged in age from 18 to 89 years and resided in about two dozen US areas.

The sequenced material came from PBMCs or T cells enriched from blood (not recorded which). This receptor was identified in a woman between 25 and 40 years old who had recovered from COVID-19. The V gene is TRBV5-5, the J gene TRBJ2-1; 7 bases align to TRBD1. The CDR3 coding sequence is TGTGCCAGCAGCTATAGCTACAGGGGTGAGCAGTTCTTC. Translation gives CASSYSYRGEQFF.